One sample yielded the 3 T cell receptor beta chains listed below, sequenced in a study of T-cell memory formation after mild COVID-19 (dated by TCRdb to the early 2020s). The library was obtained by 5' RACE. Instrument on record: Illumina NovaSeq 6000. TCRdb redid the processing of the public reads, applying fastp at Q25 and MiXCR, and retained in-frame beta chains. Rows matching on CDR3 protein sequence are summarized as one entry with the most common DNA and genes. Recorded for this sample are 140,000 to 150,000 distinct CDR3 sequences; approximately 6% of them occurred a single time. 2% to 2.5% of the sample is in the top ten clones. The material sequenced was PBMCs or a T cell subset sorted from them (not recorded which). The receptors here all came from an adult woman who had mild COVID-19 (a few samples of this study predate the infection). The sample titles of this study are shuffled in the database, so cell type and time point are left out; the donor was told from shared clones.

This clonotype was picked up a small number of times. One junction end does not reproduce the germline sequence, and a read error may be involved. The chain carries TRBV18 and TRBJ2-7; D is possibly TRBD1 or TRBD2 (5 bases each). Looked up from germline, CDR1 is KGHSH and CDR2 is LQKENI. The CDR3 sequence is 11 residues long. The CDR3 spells CASSLRDPPCF. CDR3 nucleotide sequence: TGTGCCAGCTCACTCCGGGACCCACCGTGCTTC.

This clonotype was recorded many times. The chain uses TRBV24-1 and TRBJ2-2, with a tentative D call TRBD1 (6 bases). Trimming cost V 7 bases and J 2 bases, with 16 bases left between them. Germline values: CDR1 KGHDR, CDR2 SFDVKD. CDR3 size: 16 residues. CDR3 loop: CATSPRGRGNTGELFF. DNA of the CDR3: TGTGCCACCAGCCCCAGGGGTCGGGGAAACACCGGGGAGCTGTTTTTT.

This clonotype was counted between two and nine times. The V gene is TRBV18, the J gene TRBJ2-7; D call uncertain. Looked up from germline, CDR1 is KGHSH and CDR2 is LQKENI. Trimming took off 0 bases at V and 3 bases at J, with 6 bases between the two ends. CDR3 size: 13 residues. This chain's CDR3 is CASSPPVGYEQYF. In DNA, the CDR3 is TGTGCCAGCTCACCACCGGTGGGCTACGAGCAGTACTTC.